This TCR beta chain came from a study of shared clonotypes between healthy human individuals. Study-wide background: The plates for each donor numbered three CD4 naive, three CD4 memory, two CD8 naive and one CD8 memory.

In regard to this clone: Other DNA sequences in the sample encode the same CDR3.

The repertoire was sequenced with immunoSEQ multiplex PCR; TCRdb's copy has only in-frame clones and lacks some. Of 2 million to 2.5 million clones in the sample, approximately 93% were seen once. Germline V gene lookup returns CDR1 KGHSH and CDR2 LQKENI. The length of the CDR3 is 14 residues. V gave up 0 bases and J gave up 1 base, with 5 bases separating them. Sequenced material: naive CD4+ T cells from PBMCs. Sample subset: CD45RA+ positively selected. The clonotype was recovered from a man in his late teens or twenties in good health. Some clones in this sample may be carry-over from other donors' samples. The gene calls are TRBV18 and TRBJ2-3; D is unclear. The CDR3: CASSPPTRTDTQYF. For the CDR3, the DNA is TGTGCCAGCTCACCACCGACACGCACAGATACGCAGTATTTT.